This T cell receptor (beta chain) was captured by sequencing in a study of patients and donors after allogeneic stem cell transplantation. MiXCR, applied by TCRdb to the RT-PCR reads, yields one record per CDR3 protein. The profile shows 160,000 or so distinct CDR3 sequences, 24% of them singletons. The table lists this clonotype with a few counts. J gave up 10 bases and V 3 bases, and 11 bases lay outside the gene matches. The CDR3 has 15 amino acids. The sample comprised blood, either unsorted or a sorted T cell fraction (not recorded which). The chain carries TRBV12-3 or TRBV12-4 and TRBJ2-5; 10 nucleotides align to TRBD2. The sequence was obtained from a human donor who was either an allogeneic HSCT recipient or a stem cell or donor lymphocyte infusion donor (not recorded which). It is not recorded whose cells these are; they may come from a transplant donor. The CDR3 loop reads CASSFRLAGADDQYF. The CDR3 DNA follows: TGTGCCAGCAGTTTCCGGCTAGCGGGGGCGGATGACCAGTACTTC.